This T cell receptor beta chain originates from a study of T cell changes during pregnancy in multiple sclerosis. CDR3 length: 14 residues. V dropped 5 bases and J dropped 5 bases, with 12 bases sitting between them. Per the germline V gene, CDR1 is MRHNA and CDR2 is SNTAGT. This clone was detected a few times. Assay used: immunoSEQ multiplex PCR; TCRdb lists only in-frame clones, some missing. The sample has about 62,000 clones; about 88% are singletons. Sequences were derived from peripheral blood, sampled in the first trimester of pregnancy. The rearrangement joins TRBV6-4 to TRBJ2-2; D perhaps matches TRBD2 (6 bases). The TCR originated in a female donor with multiple sclerosis, enrolled in a pregnancy study. In DNA form, the CDR3 reads TGTGCCAGCAGTCGGGGGTCGGAGACCGGGGAGCTGTTTTTT. This gives the protein CASSRGSETGELFF.